This record covers a single T cell receptor (beta chain). This clone was counted between two and nine times. No antigen is known for it. The input lacks base qualities; no much larger clone sits a single base away. The immunoSEQ Assay, a bias-controlled multiplex PCR, was used to amplify TCRbeta CDR3 regions from genomic DNA. The study's processing was this. The number of nucleated cells in each sample was estimated from the amplification of reference gene primers within the assay. To quantify the absolute abundance of each unique TCRbeta CDR3 rearrangement, sequence reads were collapsed and filtered. For each sample, productive Simpson clonality was calculated as the square root of Simpson's diversity index over productive rearrangements. The table was pulled from immuneACCESS by TCRdb, which kept in-frame rearrangements only. Such tables lose some clones; where checked, under half of the loss comes from unresolved V genes, and the rest has no known cause. The V and J calls and the clone size are those of that table, but D and trimming were determined from the DNA. The sample has some 250,000 clones on record, over 70% of them singletons. The ten largest account for about 3% of the sample.

These data belong to a study of blood T cell repertoires in COVID-19 (dated by TCRdb to 2020 to 2021). Notes on the research overall: Samples covering the acute and convalescent phases of COVID-19 were provided by collaborators in the United States, Italy and Spain. Nearly every sample came with metadata listing a de-identified subject ID, COVID-19 status, age in years and sex. A freely available public database, intended as a resource for researchers studying the immune response to SARS-CoV-2, is where the repertoires were released. The dataset comprised deeply sampled blood TCRbeta repertoires from subjects exposed to, actively infected with, or recovered from COVID-19. The material from the prospective study consisted of cDNA or gDNA derived from T cells, B-cell-depleted T cells, or PBMCs. Where available, HLA class I and class II types were obtained from metadata supplied by the sample provider rather than from assay-based typing. Samples were obtained from the ongoing ImmuneRACE study (first 160 participants) and from 950 to 1,500 subjects provided by 6 global collaborators.

Each collaborating institution followed its own protocols to collect whole blood in K2EDTA tubes. For TCRbeta analysis, collaborator samples were shipped as frozen whole blood, as isolated PBMCs, or as DNA extracted from either sample type. The paper as a whole reports these results and caveats: How much clinical and demographic metadata was included differed by source and by participant, and the metadata was provided uncurated.

The CDR1 and CDR2 encoded by the germline V gene are SGHTA and FQGNSA. The CDR3 spans 14 residues, from the cysteine through the phenylalanine. Only the CDR3 DNA stays, 42 bases, in frame from base 1. V was cut back by 5 bases and J by 2 bases, leaving a gap of 10 bases between them. This clonotype was obtained from a woman over 75 with acute or convalescent COVID-19. Recombination linked TRBV7-2 to TRBJ1-5; the D gene is perhaps TRBD1, on 6 matching bases. The specimen was peripheral blood. The CDR3 is CASSQDRGNQPQHF. The DNA sequence is TGTGCCAGCAGCCAGGACAGAGGCAATCAGCCCCAGCATTTT.